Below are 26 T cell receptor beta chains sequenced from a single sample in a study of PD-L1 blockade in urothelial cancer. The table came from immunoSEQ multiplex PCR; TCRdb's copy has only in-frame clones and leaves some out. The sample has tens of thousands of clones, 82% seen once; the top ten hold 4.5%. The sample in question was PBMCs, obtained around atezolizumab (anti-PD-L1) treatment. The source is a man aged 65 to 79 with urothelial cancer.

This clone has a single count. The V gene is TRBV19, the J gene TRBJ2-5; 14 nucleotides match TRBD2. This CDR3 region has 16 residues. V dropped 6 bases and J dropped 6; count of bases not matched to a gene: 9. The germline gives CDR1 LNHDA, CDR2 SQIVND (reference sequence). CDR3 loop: CASSQTGTSGRKTQYF. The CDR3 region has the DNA TGTGCCAGTAGCCAGACCGGGACTAGCGGGAGAAAGACCCAGTACTTC. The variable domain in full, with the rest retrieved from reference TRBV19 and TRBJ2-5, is DGGITQSPKYLFRKEGQNVTLSCEQNLNHDAMYWYRQDPGQGLRLIYYSQIVNDFQKGDIAEGYSVSREKKESFPLTVTSAQKNPTAFYLCASSQTGTSGRKTQYFGPGTRLLVL.

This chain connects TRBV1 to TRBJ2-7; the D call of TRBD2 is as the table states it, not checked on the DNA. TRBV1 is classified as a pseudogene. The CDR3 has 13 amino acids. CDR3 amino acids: CTSSQGLAGEQYF. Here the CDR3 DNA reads TGCACCAGCAGCCAGGGACTAGCGGGGGAGCAGTACTTC.

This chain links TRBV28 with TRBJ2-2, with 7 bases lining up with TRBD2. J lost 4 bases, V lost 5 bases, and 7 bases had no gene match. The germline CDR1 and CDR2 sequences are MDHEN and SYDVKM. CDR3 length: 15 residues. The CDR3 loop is CASSDRLAVTGELFF. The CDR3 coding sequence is TGTGCCAGCAGTGATAGACTAGCAGTCACCGGGGAGCTGTTTTTT.

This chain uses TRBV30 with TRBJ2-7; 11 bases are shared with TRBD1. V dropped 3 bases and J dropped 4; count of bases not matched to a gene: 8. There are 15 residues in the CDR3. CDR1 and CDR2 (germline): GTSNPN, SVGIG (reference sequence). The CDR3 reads CAWRGGGQGVYEQYF. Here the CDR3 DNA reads TGTGCCTGGAGAGGGGGGGGACAGGGGGTGTACGAGCAGTACTTC.

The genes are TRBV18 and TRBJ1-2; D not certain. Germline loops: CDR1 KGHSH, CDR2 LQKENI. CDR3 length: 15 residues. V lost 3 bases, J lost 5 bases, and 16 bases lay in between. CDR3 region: CASSPPGDSIYGYTF. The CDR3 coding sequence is TGTGCCAGCTCACCCCCCGGAGATAGTATTTATGGCTACACCTTC.

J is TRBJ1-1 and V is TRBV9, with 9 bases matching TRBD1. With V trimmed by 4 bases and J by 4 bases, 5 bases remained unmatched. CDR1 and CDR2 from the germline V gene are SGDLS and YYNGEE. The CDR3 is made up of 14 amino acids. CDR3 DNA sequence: TGTGCCAGCAGCCCCGGGACAGGGAGCACTGAAGCTTTCTTT. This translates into CASSPGTGSTEAFF.

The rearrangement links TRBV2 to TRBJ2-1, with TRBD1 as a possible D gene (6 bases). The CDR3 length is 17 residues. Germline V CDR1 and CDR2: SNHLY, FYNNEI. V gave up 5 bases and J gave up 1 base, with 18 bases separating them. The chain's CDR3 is CASSKEQGPQSYNEQFF. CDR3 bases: TGTGCCAGCAGTAAAGAACAGGGTCCGCAGTCCTACAATGAGCAGTTCTTC. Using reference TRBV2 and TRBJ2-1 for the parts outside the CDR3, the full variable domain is EPEVTQTPSHQVTQMGQEVILRCVPISNHLYFYWYRQILGQKVEFLVSFYNNEISEKSEIFDDQFSVERPDGSNFTLKIRSTKLEDSAMYFCASSKEQGPQSYNEQFFGPGTRLTVL.

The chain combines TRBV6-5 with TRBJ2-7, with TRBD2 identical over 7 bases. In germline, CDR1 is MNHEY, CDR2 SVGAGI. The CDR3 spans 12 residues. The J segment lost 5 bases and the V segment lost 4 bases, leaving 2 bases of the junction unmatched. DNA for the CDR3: TGTGCCAGCAGTTGGGCGGGGGACGAGCAGTACTTC. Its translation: CASSWAGDEQYF.

The CDR3 nucleotides are TGTGCCAGCAGTGTGGCGGAGCCCCTCTACAATGAGCAGTTCTTC. This sequence encodes CASSVAEPLYNEQFF. The rearrangement joins TRBV2 to TRBJ2-1, with D uncertain. Germline-derived CDR1 and CDR2 are SNHLY and FYNNEI. Trimming shortened V by 4 bases and J by 3 bases, and 13 bases separated the two germline ends. The CDR3 is 15 amino acids.

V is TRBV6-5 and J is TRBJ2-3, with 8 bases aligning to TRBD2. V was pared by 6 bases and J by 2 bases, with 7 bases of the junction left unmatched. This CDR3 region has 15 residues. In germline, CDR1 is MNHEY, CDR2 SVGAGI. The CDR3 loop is CASSTGGANTDTQYF. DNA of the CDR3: TGTGCCAGCAGCACCGGGGGGGCGAACACAGATACGCAGTATTTT.

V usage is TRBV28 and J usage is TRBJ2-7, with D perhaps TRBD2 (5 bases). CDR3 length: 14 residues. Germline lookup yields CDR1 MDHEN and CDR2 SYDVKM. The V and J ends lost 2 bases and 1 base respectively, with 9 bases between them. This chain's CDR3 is CASSLPGLSYEQYF. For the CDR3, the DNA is TGTGCCAGCAGTTTACCCGGACTTTCCTACGAGCAGTACTTC.

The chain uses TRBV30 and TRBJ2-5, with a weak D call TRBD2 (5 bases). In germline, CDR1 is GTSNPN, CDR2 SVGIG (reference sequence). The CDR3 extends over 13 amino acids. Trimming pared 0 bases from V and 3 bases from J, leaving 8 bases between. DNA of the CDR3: TGTGCCTGGAGTGTATGGCGGGAAGAGACCCAGTACTTC. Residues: CAWSVWREETQYF. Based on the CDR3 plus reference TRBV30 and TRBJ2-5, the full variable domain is SQTIHQWPATLVQPVGSPLSLECTVEGTSNPNLYWYRQAAGRGLQLLFYSVGIGQISSEVPQNLSASRPQDRQFILSSKKLLLSDSGFYLCAWSVWREETQYFGPGTRLLVL.

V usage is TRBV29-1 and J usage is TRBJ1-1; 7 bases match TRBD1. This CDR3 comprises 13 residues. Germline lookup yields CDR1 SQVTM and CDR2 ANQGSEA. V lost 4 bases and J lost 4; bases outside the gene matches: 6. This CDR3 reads CSVGNRGSTEAFF. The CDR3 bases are TGCAGCGTTGGGAACAGGGGATCCACTGAAGCTTTCTTT.

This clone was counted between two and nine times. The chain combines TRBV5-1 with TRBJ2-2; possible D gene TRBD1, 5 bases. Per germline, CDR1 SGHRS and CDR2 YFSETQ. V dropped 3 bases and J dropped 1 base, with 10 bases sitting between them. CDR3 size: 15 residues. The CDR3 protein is CASSSDTMNTGELFF. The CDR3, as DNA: TGCGCCAGCAGCTCGGACACAATGAACACCGGGGAGCTGTTTTTT.

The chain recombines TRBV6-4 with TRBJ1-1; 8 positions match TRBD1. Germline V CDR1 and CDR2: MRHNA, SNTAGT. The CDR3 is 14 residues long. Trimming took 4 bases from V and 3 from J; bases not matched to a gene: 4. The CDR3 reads CASSGKDRDTEAFF. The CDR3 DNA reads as TGTGCCAGCAGTGGAAAGGACAGGGACACTGAAGCTTTCTTT.

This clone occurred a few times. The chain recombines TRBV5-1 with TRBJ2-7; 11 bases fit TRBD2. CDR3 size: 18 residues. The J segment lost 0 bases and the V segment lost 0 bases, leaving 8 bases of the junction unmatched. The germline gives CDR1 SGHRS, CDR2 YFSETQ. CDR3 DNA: TGCGCCAGCAGCTTGGAGGCTAGCGGGGGGATCACCTCCTACGAGCAGTACTTC. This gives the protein CASSLEASGGITSYEQYF.

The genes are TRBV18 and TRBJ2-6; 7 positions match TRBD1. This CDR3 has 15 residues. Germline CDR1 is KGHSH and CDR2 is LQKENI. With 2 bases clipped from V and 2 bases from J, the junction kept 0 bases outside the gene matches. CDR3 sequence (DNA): TGTGCCAGCTCACCAGGGACAGCTGGGGCCAACGTCCTGACTTTC. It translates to CASSPGTAGANVLTF. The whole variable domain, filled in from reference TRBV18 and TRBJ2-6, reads NAGVMQNPRHLVRRRGQEARLRCSPMKGHSHVYWYRQLPEEGLKFMVYLQKENIIDESGMPKERFSAEFPKEGPSILRIQQVVRGDSAAYFCASSPGTAGANVLTFGAGSRLTVL.

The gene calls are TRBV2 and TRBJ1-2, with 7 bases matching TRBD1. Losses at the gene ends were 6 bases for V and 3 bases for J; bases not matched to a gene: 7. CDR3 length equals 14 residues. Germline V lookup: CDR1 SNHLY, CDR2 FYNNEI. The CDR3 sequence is CASRPTGPYYGYTF. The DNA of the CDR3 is TGTGCCAGCAGACCGACAGGGCCCTACTATGGCTACACCTTC.

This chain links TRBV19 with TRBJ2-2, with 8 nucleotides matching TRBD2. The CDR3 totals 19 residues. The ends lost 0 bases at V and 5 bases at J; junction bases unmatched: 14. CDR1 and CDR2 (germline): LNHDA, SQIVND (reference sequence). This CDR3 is CASSIDRTIGAGVTGELFF. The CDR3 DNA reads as TGTGCCAGTAGTATAGATCGGACTATTGGAGCGGGAGTGACCGGGGAGCTGTTTTTT.

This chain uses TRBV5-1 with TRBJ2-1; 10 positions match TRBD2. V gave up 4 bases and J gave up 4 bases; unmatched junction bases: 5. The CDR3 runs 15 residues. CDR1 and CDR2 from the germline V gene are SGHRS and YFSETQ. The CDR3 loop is CASSRTSGNYNEQFF. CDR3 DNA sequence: TGCGCCAGCAGCAGGACTAGCGGCAATTACAATGAGCAGTTCTTC.

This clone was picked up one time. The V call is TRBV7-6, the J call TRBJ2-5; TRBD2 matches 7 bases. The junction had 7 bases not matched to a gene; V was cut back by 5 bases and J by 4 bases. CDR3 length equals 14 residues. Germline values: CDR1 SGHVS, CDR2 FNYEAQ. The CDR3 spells CASSIRLAVETQYF. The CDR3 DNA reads TGTGCCAGCAGCATTAGACTAGCAGTAGAGACCCAGTACTTC.

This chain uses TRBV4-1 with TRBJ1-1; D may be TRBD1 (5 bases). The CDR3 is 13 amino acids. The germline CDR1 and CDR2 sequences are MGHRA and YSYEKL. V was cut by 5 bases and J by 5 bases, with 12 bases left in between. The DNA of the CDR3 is TGCGCCAGCAGCTTACAGGAATGGACTGAAGCTTTCTTT. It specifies CASSLQEWTEAFF.

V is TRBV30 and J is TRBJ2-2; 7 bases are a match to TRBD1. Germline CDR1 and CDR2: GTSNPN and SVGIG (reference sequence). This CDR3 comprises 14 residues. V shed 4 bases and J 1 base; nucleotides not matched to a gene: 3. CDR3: CAWTRTGNTGELFF. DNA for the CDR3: TGTGCCTGGACCCGGACAGGGAACACCGGGGAGCTGTTTTTT.

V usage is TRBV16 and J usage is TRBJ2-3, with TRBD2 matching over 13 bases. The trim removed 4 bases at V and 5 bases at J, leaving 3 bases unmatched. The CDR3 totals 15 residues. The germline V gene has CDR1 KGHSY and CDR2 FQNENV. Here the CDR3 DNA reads TGTGCCAGCAGCCCCGGACTAGCGGGAGAAGATACGCAGTATTTT. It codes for CASSPGLAGEDTQYF.

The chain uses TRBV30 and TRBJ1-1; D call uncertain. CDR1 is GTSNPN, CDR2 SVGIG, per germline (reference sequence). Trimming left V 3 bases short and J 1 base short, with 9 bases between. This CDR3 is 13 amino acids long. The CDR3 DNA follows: TGTGCCTGGAGGTCGCAGAAGAACACTGAAGCTTTCTTT. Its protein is CAWRSQKNTEAFF.

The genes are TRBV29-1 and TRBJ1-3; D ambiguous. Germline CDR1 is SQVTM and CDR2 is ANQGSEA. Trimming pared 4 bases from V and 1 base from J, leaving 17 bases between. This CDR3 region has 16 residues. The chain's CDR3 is CSVVTQTSASGNTIYF. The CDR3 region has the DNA TGCAGCGTTGTGACCCAGACATCGGCGTCTGGAAACACCATATATTTT.